The T cell receptor (beta chain) under discussion was sequenced for a study of breast tumors, draining lymph nodes, adjacent tissues. Breast cancer patients provided tissue from their axillary draining lymph nodes. This clonotype was counted at least ten times. The target antigen is unknown. Study conclusions and caveats: Luminal-like breast cancer showed significantly greater tumor-nontumor repertoire similarity than basal-like breast cancer did. The data were judged consistent with most tumor T cells coming from lymph node and expanding in tumor. Data only fit, rather than demonstrated, lymph node origin of most tumor T cells. Tumor TCR diversity was below lymph nodes but above nontumor tissue.

CDR3 length: 11 residues. The germline gives CDR1 SEHNR, CDR2 FQNEAQ (reference sequence). The V end lost 8 bases, the J end lost 5 bases, and 8 bases lay between the germline ends. Each CDR3 protein gets one entry after TCRdb re-called the multiplex PCR reads with MiXCR. The sample yields about 200,000 distinct CDR3 sequences, approximately 33% seen once. The sequence derives from a female donor with breast cancer. Some clones in this sample may be carry-over from other donors' samples. Specimen: axillary lymph node tissue. The gene calls are TRBV7-9 and TRBJ2-3; no firm D call. The CDR3 nucleotides are TGTGCCAGCTCCTTTATAGATACGCAGTATTTT. Amino acids: CASSFIDTQYF. Combining the CDR3 with reference TRBV7-9 and TRBJ2-3 gives the whole variable domain DTGVSQNPRHKITKRGQNVTFRCDPISEHNRLYWYRQTLGQGPEFLTYFQNEAQLEKSRLLSDRFSAERPKGSFSTLEIQRTEQGDSAMYLCASSFIDTQYFGPGTRLTVL.